The next 9 T cell receptor beta chains were all read from a single sample in a study of blood T cell repertoires in COVID-19 (dated by TCRdb to the early 2020s). Libraries were prepared through the immunoSEQ multiplex PCR assay. TCRdb's version of the immuneACCESS table is confined to in-frame rearrangements and falls short of the full clone set. An unresolved V gene accounts for under half of the shortfall where checked; the remainder is of unknown origin. The sample profile shows around 250,000 clones; roughly 80% of them were found once. Of the sample, more than 4% falls within the top ten clones. Material: PBMCs or T cells enriched from blood (not recorded which). All receptors derive from a man in his forties who had been exposed to COVID-19.

The sample holds one count of this clone. The chain couples TRBV5-6 to TRBJ1-6; D ambiguous. The germline V gene encodes CDR1 SGHDT and CDR2 YYEEEE. Trimming left V 5 bases short and J 6 bases short, with 12 bases between. This CDR3 is 14 amino acids long. CDR3 residues: CASSGGSSNSPLHF. CDR3 DNA sequence: TGTGCCAGCAGTGGAGGCAGTTCTAATTCACCCCTCCACTTT.

J is TRBJ2-1 and V is TRBV3-1 (or the pseudogene TRBV3-2); 10 bases align to TRBD2. The V gene end was trimmed by 5 bases and the J gene end by 1 base; junction bases not matched to a gene: 5. This CDR3 has 16 amino acids. Germline V gene sequence: CDR1 LGHDT, CDR2 YNNKEL (reference sequence). The DNA of the CDR3 is TGTGCCAGCAGCGCCACTAGCGGGGTTTCCTACAATGAGCAGTTCTTC. Translated, it gives CASSATSGVSYNEQFF.

The chain employs TRBV19 and TRBJ2-7, with 9 bases lining up with TRBD1. CDR1 and CDR2 from the germline V gene are LNHDA and SQIVND (reference sequence). This CDR3 has 14 residues. The junction had 8 bases not matched to a gene; V was cut back by 7 bases and J by 4 bases. CDR3 DNA: TGTGCCAGTAATACCGGGACAGGGAATTACGAGCAGTACTTC. This encodes CASNTGTGNYEQYF.

Here the CDR3 DNA reads TGTGCCAGTAGTATCAGGGGGGCATCGGGGGCCAACGTCCTGACTTTC. Translating it yields CASSIRGASGANVLTF. J is TRBJ2-6 and V is TRBV19; a possible D gene is TRBD1 (7 bases). Trimming pared 3 bases from V and 4 bases from J, leaving 13 bases between. Germline lookup yields CDR1 LNHDA and CDR2 SQIVND (reference sequence). CDR3 size: 16 residues.

A word on this clone: The junction shows a germline mismatch at one end, possibly a read error. V usage is TRBV7-7 and J usage is TRBJ2-7; TRBD1 matches at 7 bases. The V gene's germline CDR1 is SSHAT and CDR2 FNYEAQ (reference sequence). CDR3 length equals 15 residues. Here the CDR3 reads CASSLRQGRVYEQYF. The CDR3 DNA follows: TGTGCTAGCAGCTTACGACAGGGAAGGGTCTACGAGCAGTACTTC.

This chain links TRBV6-5 with TRBJ1-3, with D perhaps TRBD1 (5 bases). Germline V gives CDR1 MNHEY, CDR2 SVGAGI. The CDR3 has 14 residues. Trimming took off 5 bases at V and 0 bases at J, with 8 bases between the two ends. The CDR3 reads CASSRGSSGNTIYF. CDR3 DNA: TGTGCCAGCAGTAGGGGAAGCTCTGGAAACACCATATATTTT.

The V call is TRBV12-1, the J call TRBJ2-1; TRBD2 is taken as the D call from the table, unchecked against the DNA. TRBV12-1 constitutes a pseudogene. This CDR3 has 14 amino acids. The CDR3 here is CASSLRGVVREQFF. The CDR3 DNA follows: TGTGCCAGCAGCTTGAGAGGAGTCGTCCGGGAGCAGTTCTTC.

The CDR3 is CASSHDERDPNEQFF. Here the CDR3 DNA reads TGCGCCAGCAGCCACGATGAGAGGGATCCTAATGAGCAGTTCTTC. This chain links TRBV4-1 with TRBJ2-1, with D maybe TRBD2 (5 bases). The CDR3 runs 15 residues. The V gene's germline CDR1 is MGHRA and CDR2 YSYEKL. V shed 3 bases and J shed 7 bases, with 16 bases lying between them.

This clone was counted once. The chain combines TRBV9 with TRBJ2-5; 12 nucleotides match TRBD2. The CDR3 runs to 17 residues. Germline V CDR1 and CDR2: SGDLS, YYNGEE. The V and J ends lost 0 bases and 4 bases, in that order; junction bases with no gene match: 7. CDR3 sequence reads: CASSVGPLAGGLETQYF. Here the CDR3 DNA reads TGTGCCAGCAGCGTAGGACCGCTAGCGGGAGGGTTAGAGACCCAGTACTTC.